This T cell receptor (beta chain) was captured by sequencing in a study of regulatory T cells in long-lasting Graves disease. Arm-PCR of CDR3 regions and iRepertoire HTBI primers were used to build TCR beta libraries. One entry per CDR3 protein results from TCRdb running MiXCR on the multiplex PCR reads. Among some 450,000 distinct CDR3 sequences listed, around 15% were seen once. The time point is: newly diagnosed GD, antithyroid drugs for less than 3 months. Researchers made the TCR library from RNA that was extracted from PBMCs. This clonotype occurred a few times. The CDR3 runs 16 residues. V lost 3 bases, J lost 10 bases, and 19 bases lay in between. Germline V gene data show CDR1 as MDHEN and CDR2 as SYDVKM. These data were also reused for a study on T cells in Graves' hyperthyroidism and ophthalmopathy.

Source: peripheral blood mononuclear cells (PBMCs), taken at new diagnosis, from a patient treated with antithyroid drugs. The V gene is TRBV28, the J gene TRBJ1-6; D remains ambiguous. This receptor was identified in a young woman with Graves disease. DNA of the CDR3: TGTGCCAGCAGTTTTCAACCCGCAAAGTGGGAGTCACCCCTCCACTTT. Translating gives CASSFQPAKWESPLHF.